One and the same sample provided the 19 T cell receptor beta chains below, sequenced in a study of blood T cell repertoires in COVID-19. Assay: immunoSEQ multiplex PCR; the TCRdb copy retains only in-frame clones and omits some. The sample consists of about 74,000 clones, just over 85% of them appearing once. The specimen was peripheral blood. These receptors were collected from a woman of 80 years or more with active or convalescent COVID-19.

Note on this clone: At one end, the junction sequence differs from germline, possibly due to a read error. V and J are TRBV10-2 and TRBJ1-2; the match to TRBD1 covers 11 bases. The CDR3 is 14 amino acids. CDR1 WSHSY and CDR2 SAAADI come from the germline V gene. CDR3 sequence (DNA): TGCGCCAGCAGTGAAACCGGGACAGGGGGTCGGAAAGGTTTC. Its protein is CASSETGTGGRKGF.

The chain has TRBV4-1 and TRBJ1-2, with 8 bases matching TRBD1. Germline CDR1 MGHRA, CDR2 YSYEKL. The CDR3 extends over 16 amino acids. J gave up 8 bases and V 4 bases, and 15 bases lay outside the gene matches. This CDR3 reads CASSLSGAGGAGGYTF. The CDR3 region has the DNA TGCGCCAGCAGCCTCTCAGGGGCAGGGGGCGCGGGAGGCTACACCTTC.

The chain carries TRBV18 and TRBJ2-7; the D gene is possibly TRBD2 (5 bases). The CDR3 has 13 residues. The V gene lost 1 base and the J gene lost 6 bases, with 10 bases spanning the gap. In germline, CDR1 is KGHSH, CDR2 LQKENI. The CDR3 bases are TGTGCCAGCTCACCACGGGCAGAGGGCGAGCAGTACTTC. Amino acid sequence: CASSPRAEGEQYF.

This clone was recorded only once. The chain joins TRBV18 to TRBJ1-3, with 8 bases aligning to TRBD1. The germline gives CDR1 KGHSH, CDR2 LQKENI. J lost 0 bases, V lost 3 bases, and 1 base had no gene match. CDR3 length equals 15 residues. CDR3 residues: CASSPGTGSGNTIYF. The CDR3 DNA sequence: TGTGCCAGCTCACCCGGGACAGGCTCTGGAAACACCATATATTTT.

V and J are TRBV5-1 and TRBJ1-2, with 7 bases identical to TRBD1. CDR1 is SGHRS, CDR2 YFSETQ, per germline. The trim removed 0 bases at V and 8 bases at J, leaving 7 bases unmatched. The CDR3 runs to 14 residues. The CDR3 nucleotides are TGCGCCAGCAGCTTGGAAGGGCAGGGGGAAGGCTACACCTTC. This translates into CASSLEGQGEGYTF.

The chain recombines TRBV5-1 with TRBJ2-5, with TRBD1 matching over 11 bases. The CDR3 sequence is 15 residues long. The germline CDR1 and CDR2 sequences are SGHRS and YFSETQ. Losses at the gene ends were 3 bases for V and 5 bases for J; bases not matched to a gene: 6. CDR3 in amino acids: CASSWGQGGGETQYF. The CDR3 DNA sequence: TGCGCCAGCAGCTGGGGACAGGGGGGAGGTGAGACCCAGTACTTC. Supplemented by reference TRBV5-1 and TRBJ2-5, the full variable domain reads KAGVTQTPRYLIKTRGQQVTLSCSPISGHRSVSWYQQTPGQGLQFLFEYFSETQRNKGNFPGRFSGRQFSNSRSEMNVSTLELGDSALYLCASSWGQGGGETQYFGPGTRLLVL.

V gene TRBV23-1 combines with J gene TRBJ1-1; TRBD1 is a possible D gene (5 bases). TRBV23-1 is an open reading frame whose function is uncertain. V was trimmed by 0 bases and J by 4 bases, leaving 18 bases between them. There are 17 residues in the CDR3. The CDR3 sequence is CASSQSRRKGASTEAFF. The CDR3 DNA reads TGCGCCAGCAGTCAATCCCGGCGAAAAGGGGCGAGCACTGAAGCTTTCTTT.

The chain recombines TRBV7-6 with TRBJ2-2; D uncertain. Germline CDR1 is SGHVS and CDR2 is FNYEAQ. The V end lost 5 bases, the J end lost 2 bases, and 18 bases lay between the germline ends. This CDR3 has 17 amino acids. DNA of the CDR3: TGTGCCAGCAGCCAAGATTGGGCCCGCGTAAACACCGGGGAGCTGTTTTTT. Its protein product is CASSQDWARVNTGELFF.

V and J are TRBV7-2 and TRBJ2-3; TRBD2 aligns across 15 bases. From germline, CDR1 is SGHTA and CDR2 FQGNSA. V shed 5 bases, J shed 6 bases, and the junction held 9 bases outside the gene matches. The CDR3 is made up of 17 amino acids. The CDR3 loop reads CASSPPGLAGGLDTQYF. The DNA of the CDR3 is TGTGCCAGCAGCCCTCCGGGACTAGCGGGAGGTCTGGATACGCAGTATTTT. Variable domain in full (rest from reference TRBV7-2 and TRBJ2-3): GAGVSQSPSNKVTEKGKDVELRCDPISGHTALYWYRQSLGQGLEFLIYFQGNSAPDKSGLPSDRFSAERTGGSVSTLTIQRTQQEDSAVYLCASSPPGLAGGLDTQYFGPGTRLTVL.

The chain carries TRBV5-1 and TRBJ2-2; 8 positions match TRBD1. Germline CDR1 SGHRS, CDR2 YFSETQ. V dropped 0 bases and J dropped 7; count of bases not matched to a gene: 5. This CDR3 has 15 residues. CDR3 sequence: CASSLGTGFGGELFF. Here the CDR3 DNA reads TGCGCCAGCAGCTTGGGGACAGGGTTTGGCGGGGAGCTGTTTTTT.

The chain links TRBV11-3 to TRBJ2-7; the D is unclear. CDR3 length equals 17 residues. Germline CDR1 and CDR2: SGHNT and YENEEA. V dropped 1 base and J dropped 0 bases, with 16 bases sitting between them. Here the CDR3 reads CASSLVSTPWSSYEQYF. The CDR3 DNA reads TGTGCCAGCAGCTTAGTTTCGACTCCATGGAGCTCCTACGAGCAGTACTTC.

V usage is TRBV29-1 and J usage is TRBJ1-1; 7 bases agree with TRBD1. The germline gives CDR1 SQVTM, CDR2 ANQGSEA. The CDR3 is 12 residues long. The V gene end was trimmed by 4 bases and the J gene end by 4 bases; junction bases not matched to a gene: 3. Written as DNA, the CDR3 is TGCAGCGTTGCACAGGGGCCCACTGAAGCTTTCTTT. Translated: CSVAQGPTEAFF.

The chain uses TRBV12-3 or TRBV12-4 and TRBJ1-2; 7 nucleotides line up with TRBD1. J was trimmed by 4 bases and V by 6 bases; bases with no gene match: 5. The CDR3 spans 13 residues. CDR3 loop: CASSLPGGYGYTF. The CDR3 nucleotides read TGTGCCAGCAGCCTCCCAGGGGGCTATGGCTACACCTTC.

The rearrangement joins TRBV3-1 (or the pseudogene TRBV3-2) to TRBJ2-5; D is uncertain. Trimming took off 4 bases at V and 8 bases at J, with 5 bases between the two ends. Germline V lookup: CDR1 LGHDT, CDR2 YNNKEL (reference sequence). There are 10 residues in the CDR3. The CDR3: CASSRETQYF. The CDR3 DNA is TGTGCCAGCAGCCGCGAAACCCAGTACTTC.

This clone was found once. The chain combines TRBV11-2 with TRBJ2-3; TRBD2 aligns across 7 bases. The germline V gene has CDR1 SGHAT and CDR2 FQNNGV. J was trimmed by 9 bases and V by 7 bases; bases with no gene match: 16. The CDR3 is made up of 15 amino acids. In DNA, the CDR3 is TGTGCCAGCACCTACCGGGGGGTAGCGGGTACGACGCAGTATTTT. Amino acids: CASTYRGVAGTTQYF. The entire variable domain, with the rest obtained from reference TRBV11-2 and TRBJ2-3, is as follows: EAGVAQSPRYKIIEKRQSVAFWCNPISGHATLYWYQQILGQGPKLLIQFQNNGVVDDSQLPKDRFSAERLKGVDSTLKIQPAKLEDSAVYLCASTYRGVAGTTQYFGPGTRLTVL.

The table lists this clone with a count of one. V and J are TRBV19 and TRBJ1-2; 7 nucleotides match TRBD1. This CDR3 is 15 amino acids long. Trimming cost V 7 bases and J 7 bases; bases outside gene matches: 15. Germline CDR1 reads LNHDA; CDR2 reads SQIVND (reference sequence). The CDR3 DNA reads TGTGCCAGTACCCCTCGGCAGGGGGATTGGGGTGGCTACACCTTC. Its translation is CASTPRQGDWGGYTF.

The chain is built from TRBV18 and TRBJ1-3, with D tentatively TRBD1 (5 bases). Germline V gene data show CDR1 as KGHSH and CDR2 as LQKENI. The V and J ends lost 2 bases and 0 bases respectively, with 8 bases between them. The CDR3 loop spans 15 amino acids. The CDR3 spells CASSPGADSGNTIYF. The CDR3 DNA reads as TGTGCCAGCTCACCAGGGGCAGACTCTGGAAACACCATATATTTT.

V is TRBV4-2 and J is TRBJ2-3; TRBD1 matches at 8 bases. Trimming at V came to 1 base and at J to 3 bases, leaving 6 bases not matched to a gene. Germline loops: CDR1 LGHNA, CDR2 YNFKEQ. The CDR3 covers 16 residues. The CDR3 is CASSQGDRGQTDTQYF. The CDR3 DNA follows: TGTGCCAGCAGCCAAGGAGACAGGGGCCAGACAGATACGCAGTATTTT.

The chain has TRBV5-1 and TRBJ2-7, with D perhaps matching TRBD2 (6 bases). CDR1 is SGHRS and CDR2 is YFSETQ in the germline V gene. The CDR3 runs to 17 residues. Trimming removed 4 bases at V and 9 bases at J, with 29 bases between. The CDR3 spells CASSGAGPRSPYGAQYF. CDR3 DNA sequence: TGCGCCAGCAGCGGGGCGGGACCCCGATCCCCCTACGGAGCGCAGTACTTC. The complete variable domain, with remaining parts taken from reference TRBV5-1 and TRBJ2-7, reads KAGVTQTPRYLIKTRGQQVTLSCSPISGHRSVSWYQQTPGQGLQFLFEYFSETQRNKGNFPGRFSGRQFSNSRSEMNVSTLELGDSALYLCASSGAGPRSPYGAQYFGPGTRLTVT.